These 4 T cell receptor beta chains share one sample of origin, sequenced in a study of blood T cell repertoires in COVID-19. This table comes from immunoSEQ multiplex PCR, and its TCRdb copy is limited to in-frame clones, with some not included. The data show a few hundred thousand clones, with roughly 84% seen just once and around 1% held by the top ten. The sequencing sample was made of peripheral blood. Receptors originate from a man aged 35 to 55 with acute or convalescent COVID-19.

In this sample, this clone turned up many times. V gene TRBV27 combines with J gene TRBJ1-6; D may be TRBD1 (6 bases). V lost 6 bases to trimming and J lost 7 bases, with 10 bases between them. Germline V lookup: CDR1 MNHEY, CDR2 SMNVEV (reference sequence). The CDR3 covers 13 residues. The CDR3 loop reads CASRWTENSPLHF. CDR3 in DNA: TGTGCCAGCAGATGGACAGAGAATTCACCCCTCCACTTT.

The V gene is TRBV15, the J gene TRBJ1-5, with TRBD1 matching over 8 bases. CDR1 and CDR2 (germline): LNHNV, YYDKDF (reference sequence). J lost 2 bases, V lost 0 bases, and 3 bases had no gene match. This CDR3 has 16 amino acids. CDR3 residues: CATSRDLGQGNQPQHF. For the CDR3, the DNA is TGTGCCACCAGCAGAGATCTGGGACAGGGCAATCAGCCCCAGCATTTT.

This clone was recorded a few times. This chain joins TRBV10-3 and TRBJ1-1; no firm D call. This CDR3 contains 13 residues. Germline lookup yields CDR1 ENHRY and CDR2 SYGVKD. Trimming stripped 8 bases from V and 1 base from J, with 11 bases between. The CDR3 nucleotides are TGTGCCATCCGGGGAGAAAGGAACACTGAAGCTTTCTTT. Translated: CAIRGERNTEAFF.

The V call is TRBV28, the J call TRBJ1-2, with D uncertain. Germline values: CDR1 MDHEN, CDR2 SYDVKM. Trimming removed 6 bases at V and 0 bases at J, with 8 bases between. The CDR3 totals 13 residues. CDR3 sequence: CASSPVANYGYTF. CDR3 sequence (DNA): TGTGCCAGCAGCCCGGTAGCTAACTATGGCTACACCTTC.